This T cell receptor (beta chain) was found in a study of cytomegalovirus exposure and HLA in healthy donors. PCR used 60 Vbeta primers and 13 Jbeta primers. The assay was immunoSEQ multiplex PCR, and TCRdb's table has in-frame clones only and misses some. The sample shows about 200,000 clones, around 79% of them seen only once. Study-wide points: Rarity characterized most TCR sequences, yet some public TCRs appeared in many donors. Accounts indicate the classifier identified cytomegalovirus status with strong specificity and sensitivity. Reported findings show TCR beta sequences accurately forecast HLA-A and HLA-B alleles in most subjects. The majority of CMV-associated TCR beta chains were reported as apparently HLA-restricted in a later analysis.

This CDR3 is 16 amino acids long. Germline values: CDR1 MNHEY, CDR2 SVGAGI. Trimming removed 2 bases from V and 5 bases from J; junction bases left unmatched: 4. With respect to this clone: Its antigen is currently unknown.

Sequenced: PBMCs. The TCR originated in a girl aged 2 to 10 in good health and CMV-seronegative. This chain joins TRBV6-5 and TRBJ2-1, with 12 bases aligning to TRBD2. The CDR3 DNA reads TGTGCCAGCAGTTACCGCAGGACTAGCGGGAACAATGAGCAGTTCTTC. It encodes CASSYRRTSGNNEQFF.